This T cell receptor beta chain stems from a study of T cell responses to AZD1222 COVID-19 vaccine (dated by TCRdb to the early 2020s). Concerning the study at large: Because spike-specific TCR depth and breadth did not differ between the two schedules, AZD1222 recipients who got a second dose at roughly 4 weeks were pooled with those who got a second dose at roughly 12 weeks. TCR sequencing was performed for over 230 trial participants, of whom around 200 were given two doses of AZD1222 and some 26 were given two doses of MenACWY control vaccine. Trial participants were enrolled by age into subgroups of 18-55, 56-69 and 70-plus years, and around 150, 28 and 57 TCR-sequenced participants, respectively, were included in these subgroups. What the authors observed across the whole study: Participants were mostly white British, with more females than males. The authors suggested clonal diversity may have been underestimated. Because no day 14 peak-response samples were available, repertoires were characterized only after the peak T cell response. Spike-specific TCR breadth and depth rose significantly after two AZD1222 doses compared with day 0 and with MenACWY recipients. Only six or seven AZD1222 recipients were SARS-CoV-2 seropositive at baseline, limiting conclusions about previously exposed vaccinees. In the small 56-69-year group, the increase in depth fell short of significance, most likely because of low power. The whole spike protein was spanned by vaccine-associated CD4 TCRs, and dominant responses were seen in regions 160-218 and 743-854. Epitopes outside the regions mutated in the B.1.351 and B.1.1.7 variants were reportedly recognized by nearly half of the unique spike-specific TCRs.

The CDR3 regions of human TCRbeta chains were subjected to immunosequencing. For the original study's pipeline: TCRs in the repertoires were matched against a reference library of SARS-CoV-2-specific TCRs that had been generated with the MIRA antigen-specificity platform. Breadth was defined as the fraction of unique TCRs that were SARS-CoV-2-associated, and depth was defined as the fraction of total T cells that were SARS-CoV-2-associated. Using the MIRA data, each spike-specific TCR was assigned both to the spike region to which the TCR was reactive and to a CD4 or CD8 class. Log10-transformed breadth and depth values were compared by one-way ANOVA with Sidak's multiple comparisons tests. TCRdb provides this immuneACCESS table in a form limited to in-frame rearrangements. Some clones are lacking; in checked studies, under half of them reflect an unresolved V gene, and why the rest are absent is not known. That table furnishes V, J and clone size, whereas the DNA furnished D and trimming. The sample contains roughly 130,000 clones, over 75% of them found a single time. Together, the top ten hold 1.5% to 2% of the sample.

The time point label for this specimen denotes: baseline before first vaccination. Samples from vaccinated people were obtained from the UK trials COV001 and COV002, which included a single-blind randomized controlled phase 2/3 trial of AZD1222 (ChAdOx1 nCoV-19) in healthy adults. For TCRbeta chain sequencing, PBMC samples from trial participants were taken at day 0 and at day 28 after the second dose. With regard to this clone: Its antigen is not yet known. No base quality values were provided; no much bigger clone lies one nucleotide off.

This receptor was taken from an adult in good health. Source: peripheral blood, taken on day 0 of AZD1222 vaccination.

CDR3 sequence: CSVEAGGSPYEQYF. The nucleotide sequence reads TGCAGCGTTGAAGCCGGGGGCTCCCCCTACGAGCAGTACTTC. The V and J genes are TRBV29-1 and TRBJ2-7; the D call is tentative, TRBD1 or TRBD2, as each matches 6 bases. CDR1 SQVTM and CDR2 ANQGSEA are derived from the germline V gene. Spanning cysteine to phenylalanine, the CDR3 consists of 14 amino acids. The sequence is cut down to CDR3 DNA, 42 bases in frame from base 1. A distance of 12 bases separates the germline ends of V and J, which lose 1 base and 2 bases respectively.